Each of the 5 T cell receptor beta chains below was sequenced from the same sample in a study of cytomegalovirus exposure and HLA in healthy donors. TCRdb's table, derived via immunoSEQ multiplex PCR, lists solely in-frame clones and lacks some. The sample yields 130,000 to 150,000 clones, 80% to 90% seen once. Specimen: PBMCs. The receptors shown here come from a man in his late teens or twenties in good health and CMV-seropositive.

The chain uses TRBV19 and TRBJ2-5, with TRBD2 matching 7 bases. Trimming at V came to 8 bases and at J to 4 bases, leaving 10 bases not matched to a gene. This CDR3 is built from 14 residues. Germline CDR1 is LNHDA and CDR2 is SQIVND (reference sequence). CDR3 nucleotides: TGTGCCAGTCGCGGACTAGAAAAGGGAGAGACCCAGTACTTC. Translating it yields CASRGLEKGETQYF.

This clone has more than one count but fewer than ten. The CDR3, as DNA: TGTGCCTCTCCGGCGGGGACCCACTCCTACGAGCAGTACTTC. Its protein product is CASPAGTHSYEQYF. The gene calls are TRBV6-5 and TRBJ2-7; the D gene is possibly TRBD2 (6 bases). The germline CDR1 and CDR2 sequences are MNHEY and SVGAGI. The CDR3 spans 14 residues. Trimming removed 11 bases from V and 0 bases from J, with 17 bases in between.

The V and J genes are TRBV30 and TRBJ1-6; D not certain. This CDR3 comprises 17 residues. With 2 bases removed from V and 0 bases from J, the gap between germline ends came to 14 bases. Per germline, CDR1 GTSNPN and CDR2 SVGIG (reference sequence). Written as DNA, the CDR3 is TGTGCCTGGAGTTCCACGACGGAGAGCTCCTATAATTCACCCCTCCACTTT. Translated, it gives CAWSSTTESSYNSPLHF. The variable domain in full, completed from reference TRBV30 and TRBJ1-6, reads SQTIHQWPATLVQPVGSPLSLECTVEGTSNPNLYWYRQAAGRGLQLLFYSVGIGQISSEVPQNLSASRPQDRQFILSSKKLLLSDSGFYLCAWSSTTESSYNSPLHFGNGTRLTVT.

The rearrangement joins TRBV4-1 to TRBJ2-3; 10 bases match TRBD2. From germline, CDR1 is MGHRA and CDR2 YSYEKL. CDR3 length: 15 amino acids. The V gene end was trimmed by 5 bases and the J gene end by 4 bases; junction bases not matched to a gene: 6. The DNA for the CDR3 is TGCGCCAGCAGCTCCCCTAGCGGGAGTCCAGATACGCAGTATTTT. Amino acid sequence: CASSSPSGSPDTQYF.

The J gene is TRBJ1-1, the V gene TRBV29-1, with no clear D. V lost 3 bases and J 5 bases, leaving 19 bases between the germline ends. The CDR3 has 15 amino acids. The germline CDR1 and CDR2 sequences are SQVTM and ANQGSEA. For the CDR3, the DNA is TGCAGCGTTGACGGAAGGCGGCCTAGTGGGACTGAAGCTTTCTTT. This sequence encodes CSVDGRRPSGTEAFF.